The T cell receptor (beta chain) described here comes from a study of type 1 regulatory T cells. Across the whole study: An in vitro protocol generated T-allo10, a Tr1-enriched, alloantigen-specific CD4 T cell product. Findings and limits, study-wide: Tr1 cells had a more restricted TCR repertoire than non-Tr1 cells.

CDR1 is MNHEY, CDR2 SVGEGT, per germline. The CDR3 covers 14 residues. V was pared by 6 bases and J by 1 base, with 10 bases between. From the reads, TCRdb called clonotypes with MiXCR, one entry per CDR3 protein. The profile shows under 75,000 distinct CDR3 sequences, 20% of them singletons. The table lists this clonotype with a few counts. Its antigen is not known. The sequencing sample was made of cultured type 1 regulatory T (Tr1) cells, either the whole culture or a sorted fraction (not recorded which). This receptor was identified in a human donor in good health. J is TRBJ2-1 and V is TRBV6-2 or TRBV6-3, with a possible D match to TRBD2 (5 bases). The CDR3 loop is CASRDLLSYNEQFF. The CDR3 DNA sequence: TGTGCCAGCAGGGACTTGCTATCCTACAATGAGCAGTTCTTC.